Listed below are T cell receptor beta chains from one sample, sequenced in a study of blood T cell repertoires in COVID-19. Using immunoSEQ multiplex PCR, the repertoire was profiled, and TCRdb retains in-frame clones only, with some absent. The repertoire holds roughly 53,000 clones, with 90% as singletons. What was sequenced was peripheral blood. The source of these receptors is a woman in her forties with active COVID-19. Both conserved end residues are part of each CDR3. The order of the fields is J gene, D gene, clone size, V gene, CDR3 DNA, CDR3 protein. A D gene is named only where the DNA matches it firmly. A row's size may be missing; if present it is once, few, many or a size class.

TRBJ2-1 - - TRBV11-3 TGTGCCAGCACCCAACCCCCCGGCAATGAGCAGTTCTTC CASTQPPGNEQFF
TRBJ1-5 - - TRBV15 TGTGCCACCAGCAGAGAGCCCCCCCGGGAGGGTCACAATCAGCCCCAGCATTTT CATSREPPREGHNQPQHF
TRBJ2-3 - - TRBV11-1 TGTGCCAGCAGCTTTAACAGGGAGATAGATACGCAGTATTTT CASSFNREIDTQYF
TRBJ1-3 TRBD1 - TRBV19 TGTGCCAGTAGGGACAGGCCTACCTCTGGAAACACCATATATTTT CASRDRPTSGNTIYF
TRBJ2-1 TRBD1 - TRBV30 TGTGCCTGGTCTACCCCAGGGGGGCAGTTCTTC CAWSTPGGQFF
TRBJ2-3 - - TRBV3-1/TRBV3-2 TGTGCCAGCAGCCACAGTATTGGGGGGGGCCAGGATACGCAGTATTTT CASSHSIGGGQDTQYF
TRBJ2-1 TRBD1 - TRBV23-1 TGCGCCAGCAGTCACCGGGACAGGGAATACAATGAGCAGTTCTTC CASSHRDREYNEQFF
TRBJ1-4 - - TRBV5-1 TGCGCCAGCAGCCCGGACATTAATGAAAAACTGTTTTTT CASSPDINEKLFF
TRBJ2-2 TRBD2 once TRBV3-1/TRBV3-2 TGTGCCAGCAGCCAAGATCCTAGCGGGGGAACCGGGGAGCTGTTTTTT CASSQDPSGGTGELFF
TRBJ2-1 - - TRBV28 TGTGCCAGCAGTCCACCGGGACTGCACAATGAGCAGTTCTTC CASSPPGLHNEQFF
TRBJ1-2 TRBD1 - TRBV27 TGTGCCAGCAGTCAAGATAGGATCGGGACAGGGGGCCTCCCCCGCTATGGCTACACCTTC CASSQDRIGTGGLPRYGYTF
TRBJ1-2 - - TRBV3-1/TRBV3-2 TGTGCCAGCAGCCAACTAGGACAGAAGAACTATGGCTACACCTTC CASSQLGQKNYGYTF
TRBJ2-5 TRBD2 - TRBV6-1 TGTGCCAGCAGTGAATTCGAAGCGGGGTTAGAGACCCAGTACTTC CASSEFEAGLETQYF
TRBJ2-7 TRBD1 - TRBV19 TGTGCCAGTAAGAGGACAGGCAGCGACTCCTACGAGCAGTACTTC CASKRTGSDSYEQYF
TRBJ2-1 TRBD2 - TRBV6-2/TRBV6-3 TGTGCCAGCAGTTACCCCTCGGTTTTGTCTAGCGGGGGAAGCTCCTACAATGAGCAGTTCTTC CASSYPSVLSSGGSSYNEQFF
TRBJ2-1 TRBD2 - TRBV6-2/TRBV6-3 TGTGCCAGCAGTTACCGGGGGGGACCCTACAATGAGCAGTTCTTC CASSYRGGPYNEQFF
TRBJ1-2 TRBD1 - TRBV5-1 TGCGCCAGCAGCTTGGATAGGGGGCGCTCTGGCTACACCTTC CASSLDRGRSGYTF
TRBJ2-3 - once TRBV6-2/TRBV6-3 TGTGCCAGCAGTACCTCCCCGGGACAAGGGGCAGATACGCAGTATTTT CASSTSPGQGADTQYF
TRBJ2-7 - - TRBV11-3 TGTGCCAGCAGCTTAAACAGGGCCTACGAGCAGTACTTC CASSLNRAYEQYF
TRBJ2-7 - few TRBV3-1/TRBV3-2 TGTGCCAGCAGCCAAGGAGGAGTCAAAGTGGAGCCGGACGAGCAGTACTTC CASSQGGVKVEPDEQYF
TRBJ2-7 TRBD1 - TRBV5-1 TGCGCCAGCAGCTTGGGGACAGGGAAAAACGAGCAGTACTTC CASSLGTGKNEQYF
TRBJ1-1 TRBD1 - TRBV7-9 TGTGCCAGCAGCCCGAGGGGGCGCGGGGCGGGGAACACTGAAGCTTTCTTT CASSPRGRGAGNTEAFF
TRBJ1-2 TRBD1 - TRBV5-5 TGTGCCAGCAGCAGACAGGGGGAGTATGGCTACACCTTC CASSRQGEYGYTF
TRBJ2-1 - - TRBV7-3 TGTGCCAGCAGCTTAACGGGCGGGGTTAATGAGCAGTTCTTC CASSLTGGVNEQFF